These 32 T cell receptor beta chains share one sample of origin, sequenced in a study of T-cell reconstitution after alpha-beta-depleted transplantation in children. Unique molecular identifiers tagged the TCRbeta library. TCRdb recomputed calls from the PCR reads with MiXCR, one row per CDR3 protein. Of 60,000 to 80,000 distinct CDR3 sequences in the sample, 7.3% were seen once. The sample consisted of PBMCs from the stem cell graft donor, taken from the stem cell graft. The receptor source for this set is a human donor who donated a stem cell graft to a child with acute lymphoblastic leukemia.

This clonotype was counted many times. The chain recombines TRBV12-3 or TRBV12-4 with TRBJ1-5, with D unresolved. This CDR3 region has 15 residues. V lost 2 bases and J 1 base, leaving 9 bases between the germline ends. Written as DNA, the CDR3 is TGTGCCAGCAGTTTATCCGGGCGAAGCAATCAGCCCCAGCATTTT. This sequence encodes CASSLSGRSNQPQHF.

This chain uses TRBV24-1 with TRBJ2-3, with D tentatively TRBD2 (7 bases). CDR3 length equals 15 residues. Germline CDR1 reads KGHDR; CDR2 reads SFDVKD. Trimming shortened V by 6 bases and J by 2 bases, and 14 bases separated the two germline ends. Here the CDR3 DNA reads TGTGCCACCAGTTGGGGGCGGGAGAACACAGATACGCAGTATTTT. Translation: CATSWGRENTDTQYF.

This clonotype appeared many times. The junction shows a germline mismatch at one end, possibly a read error. The genes are TRBV6-2 or TRBV6-3 and TRBJ1-5, with 7 bases aligning to TRBD1. The CDR3 consists of 14 residues. The germline V gene has CDR1 MNHEY and CDR2 SVGEGT. The CDR3 sequence is CASRITGVDHPQHF. The CDR3 DNA follows: TGTGCCAGCAGAATCACAGGGGTAGATCATCCCCAGCATTTT.

This clonotype was counted at least ten times. This chain connects TRBV20-1 to TRBJ2-7; D uncertain. CDR1 is DFQATT and CDR2 is SNEGSKA in the germline V gene (reference sequence). The CDR3 has 14 residues. V lost 6 bases to trimming and J lost 3 bases, with 18 bases between them. The DNA of the CDR3 is TGCAGTGCGAGATCTACTCACTCCCTCTACGAGCAGTACTTC. This codes for CSARSTHSLYEQYF.

V and J are TRBV28 and TRBJ1-1; D possibly corresponds to TRBD1 (5 bases). The V gene's germline CDR1 is MDHEN and CDR2 SYDVKM. The CDR3 has 12 residues. V shed 5 bases and J shed 4 bases, with 8 bases lying between them. This chain's CDR3 is CASSPGFTEAFF. The CDR3 coding sequence is TGTGCCAGCAGTCCAGGGTTCACTGAAGCTTTCTTT.

This clonotype was detected many times. The genes are TRBV4-3 and TRBJ2-5, with 7 bases fitting TRBD1. Germline V lookup: CDR1 LGHNA, CDR2 YSLEER. This CDR3 is 16 amino acids long. After removal of 3 bases from V and 7 bases from J, the junction contained 14 bases not matched to a gene. The DNA for the CDR3 is TGCGCCAGCAGCCAGGGAGCTGGGACAGTTGATACGACCCAGTACTTC. Translation: CASSQGAGTVDTTQYF.

This clonotype was observed a few times. This chain links TRBV10-3 with TRBJ2-1; 14 bases map to TRBD2. The CDR3 consists of 15 residues. In germline, CDR1 is ENHRY, CDR2 SYGVKD. Trimming took 3 bases from V and 7 from J; bases not matched to a gene: 2. CDR3 coding DNA: TGTGCCATCAGTGATGGGACTAGCGGGAGTAATGAGCAGTTCTTC. The encoded protein is CAISDGTSGSNEQFF.

The table lists this clonotype with many counts. This sequence joins TRBV19 and TRBJ1-1; 8 nucleotides match TRBD1. Trimming at V came to 7 bases and at J to 5 bases, leaving 9 bases not matched to a gene. The CDR3 is 14 amino acids. CDR1 is LNHDA, CDR2 SQIVND, per germline (reference sequence). The CDR3 loop reads CASNFGQGRTEAFF. The CDR3 DNA sequence: TGTGCCAGTAATTTCGGACAGGGTAGGACTGAAGCTTTCTTT.

This clonotype has ten or more counts. V gene TRBV27 combines with J gene TRBJ2-7; D may be TRBD1 or TRBD2 (5 bases each). The CDR3 totals 11 residues. Germline V gives CDR1 MNHEY, CDR2 SMNVEV (reference sequence). Trimming shortened V by 4 bases and J by 6 bases, and 7 bases separated the two germline ends. This CDR3 reads CASSWGREQYF. The DNA of the CDR3 is TGTGCCAGCAGTTGGGGACGCGAGCAGTACTTC.

This rearrangement joins TRBV12-3 or TRBV12-4 to TRBJ2-2; possibly TRBD1 for D (7 bases). The V gene lost 3 bases and the J gene lost 6 bases, with 14 bases spanning the gap. The CDR3 sequence is 15 residues long. This chain's CDR3 is CASSLAGGIPGELFF. CDR3 bases: TGTGCCAGCAGTTTGGCAGGGGGGATACCCGGGGAGCTGTTTTTT.

This clonotype came up many times. The V gene is TRBV3-1, the J gene TRBJ2-7, with TRBD1 matching 8 bases. CDR3 length: 16 amino acids. Germline V gene data show CDR1 as LGHDT and CDR2 as YNNKEL (reference sequence). J gave up 2 bases and V 3 bases, and 9 bases lay outside the gene matches. The CDR3 here is CASSHPQGAQTYEQYF. The CDR3 DNA reads as TGTGCCAGCAGCCATCCGCAGGGGGCGCAGACCTACGAGCAGTACTTC.

This clonotype turned up a few times. The rearrangement joins TRBV3-1 to TRBJ1-1; 10 nucleotides align to TRBD1. Germline CDR1 and CDR2: LGHDT and YNNKEL (reference sequence). The CDR3 sequence is 15 residues long. The V and J ends lost 5 bases and 1 base, in that order; junction bases with no gene match: 4. The CDR3 DNA reads as TGTGCCAGCAGCAAGGGGACAGGGGCGAACACTGAAGCTTTCTTT. Translated, it gives CASSKGTGANTEAFF.

This chain connects TRBV29-1 to TRBJ2-3, with TRBD2 as a possible D gene (5 bases). The CDR3 runs to 14 residues. The ends were cut back, 0 bases at V and 3 bases at J, with 10 bases in the middle. The germline CDR1 and CDR2 sequences are SQVTM and ANQGSEA. The CDR3 region is CSVEETGVTDTQYF. The CDR3 DNA reads TGCAGCGTTGAAGAGACCGGGGTTACAGATACGCAGTATTTT.

This clonotype has ten or more counts. The V gene is TRBV7-2, the J gene TRBJ2-5; 8 positions agree with TRBD2. This CDR3 comprises 16 residues. Germline V CDR1 and CDR2: SGHTA, FQGNSA. With V trimmed by 1 base and J by 4 bases, 8 bases remained unmatched. The CDR3 protein is CASSLVTGGPSETQYF. CDR3 nucleotides: TGTGCCAGCAGCTTAGTTACGGGGGGGCCCTCAGAGACCCAGTACTTC.

This clonotype was seen at least ten times. The chain has TRBV12-3 or TRBV12-4 and TRBJ2-3; 10 bases map to TRBD2. V shed 10 bases, J shed 4 bases, and the junction held 8 bases outside the gene matches. The CDR3 length is 14 residues. The CDR3 DNA is TGTGCCATCGGGAGCGGGAGGGCCCCAGATACGCAGTATTTT. Protein product: CAIGSGRAPDTQYF.

The rearrangement joins TRBV5-1 to TRBJ2-5, with D perhaps TRBD2 (6 bases). V shed 0 bases and J shed 2 bases, with 14 bases lying between them. Germline V gives CDR1 SGHRS, CDR2 YFSETQ. The CDR3 has 16 residues. CDR3 DNA: TGCGCCAGCAGCTTGGGGCCGGGGGTTGTACAAGAGACCCAGTACTTC. This sequence encodes CASSLGPGVVQETQYF.

This clonotype occurred a few times. V is TRBV9 and J is TRBJ2-3; tentatively, D is TRBD1 (6 bases). CDR3 length: 16 amino acids. Germline assignment: CDR1 SGDLS and CDR2 YYNGEE. Trimming took 2 bases from V and 1 from J, leaving 14 bases between them. The DNA of the CDR3 is TGTGCCAGCAGCGTGGGGGCCTCGTTTGGCACAGATACGCAGTATTTT. This gives the protein CASSVGASFGTDTQYF.

This clonotype was picked up many times. This sequence joins TRBV10-2 and TRBJ1-2, with a weak D call TRBD1 (5 bases). V gave up 0 bases and J gave up 8 bases, with 10 bases separating them. Per the germline V gene, CDR1 is WSHSY and CDR2 is SAAADI. The CDR3 contains 13 residues. The CDR3 bases are TGCGCCAGCAGTGAGTCTGGGGGAGGAGGCTACACCTTC. Protein sequence: CASSESGGGGYTF.

In its sample, this clonotype was seen many times. This CDR3 reads CSVLLSVSGNTIYF. CDR3 DNA sequence: TGCAGCGTTCTACTGTCGGTCTCTGGAAACACCATATATTTT. The chain has TRBV29-1 and TRBJ1-3; D is uncertain. This CDR3 comprises 14 residues. CDR1 and CDR2 (germline): SQVTM, ANQGSEA. V lost 5 bases and J 0 bases, leaving 11 bases between the germline ends.

The chain carries TRBV19 and TRBJ2-5; TRBD2 agrees at 7 bases. The germline V gene encodes CDR1 LNHDA and CDR2 SQIVND (reference sequence). The trim removed 5 bases at V and 1 base at J, leaving 4 bases unmatched. The CDR3 extends over 14 amino acids. The CDR3 protein is CASSLLAVQETQYF. The CDR3 DNA follows: TGTGCCAGTAGTCTCCTAGCGGTCCAAGAGACCCAGTACTTC.

This chain links TRBV11-2 with TRBJ2-7, with D possibly matching TRBD2 (6 bases). Germline V CDR1 and CDR2: SGHAT, FQNNGV. The CDR3 is 18 amino acids. Trimming removed 1 base from V and 1 base from J, with 20 bases in between. CDR3: CASSLVGPGLSPSYEQYF. The CDR3 DNA reads TGTGCCAGCAGCTTAGTAGGACCGGGACTCTCACCATCCTACGAGCAGTACTTC.

In its sample, this clonotype was seen many times. This rearrangement joins TRBV6-5 to TRBJ2-1, with D possibly TRBD2 on 5 matching bases. Germline-derived CDR1 and CDR2 are MNHEY and SVGAGI. V was cut by 6 bases and J by 7 bases, with 19 bases left in between. The CDR3 length is 15 residues. The CDR3 sequence is CASRPTSWTGNEQFF. The CDR3 nucleotides read TGTGCCAGCAGGCCTACTAGTTGGACGGGGAATGAGCAGTTCTTC.

This chain connects TRBV5-1 to TRBJ2-1, with unresolved D. The CDR3 sequence is 16 residues long. V lost 1 base and J lost 0, with 11 bases in between. Germline V gene data show CDR1 as SGHRS and CDR2 as YFSETQ. CDR3 DNA: TGCGCCAGCAGCTTGACCTCTACGAGCTCCTACAATGAGCAGTTCTTC. Protein sequence: CASSLTSTSSYNEQFF. Full variable domain (remainder filled in from reference TRBV5-1 and TRBJ2-1): KAGVTQTPRYLIKTRGQQVTLSCSPISGHRSVSWYQQTPGQGLQFLFEYFSETQRNKGNFPGRFSGRQFSNSRSEMNVSTLELGDSALYLCASSLTSTSSYNEQFFGPGTRLTVL.

This clonotype was seen ten or more times. This chain links TRBV18 with TRBJ1-5, with D unresolved. V gave up 2 bases and J gave up 0 bases, with 5 bases separating them. CDR3 length equals 14 residues. Germline V CDR1 and CDR2: KGHSH, LQKENI. The CDR3 bases are TGTGCCAGCTCACCAGATTATAGCAATCAGCCCCAGCATTTT. Its translation is CASSPDYSNQPQHF.

Many counts were recorded for this clonotype. V is TRBV19 and J is TRBJ2-1; TRBD2 agrees at 7 bases. The germline V gene encodes CDR1 LNHDA and CDR2 SQIVND (reference sequence). V lost 1 base and J lost 6; bases outside the gene matches: 21. CDR3 length equals 20 residues. CDR3 coding DNA: TGTGCCAGTAGTATAGGAGTGAGCGGGGCCACTGGAGGGAGATCCAATGAGCAGTTCTTC. As protein: CASSIGVSGATGGRSNEQFF. The full variable domain, with the rest looked up from reference TRBV19 and TRBJ2-1, is DGGITQSPKYLFRKEGQNVTLSCEQNLNHDAMYWYRQDPGQGLRLIYYSQIVNDFQKGDIAEGYSVSREKKESFPLTVTSAQKNPTAFYLCASSIGVSGATGGRSNEQFFGPGTRLTVL.

This clonotype appeared a few times. The genes are TRBV6-2 or TRBV6-3 and TRBJ1-5; possible D gene TRBD1, 6 bases. The CDR3 runs 16 residues. The germline V gene has CDR1 MNHEY and CDR2 SVGEGT. Trimming removed 5 bases at V and 1 base at J, with 15 bases between. The CDR3 DNA reads as TGTGCCAGCAGTCCGCTGGGGGCACGGAGCAATCAGCCCCAGCATTTT. Its protein product is CASSPLGARSNQPQHF.

This clonotype was counted ten times or more. This rearrangement joins TRBV20-1 to TRBJ1-5, with TRBD1 as a possible D gene (5 bases). The CDR3 spans 15 residues. Germline V CDR1 and CDR2: DFQATT, SNEGSKA (reference sequence). Trimming removed 3 bases at V and 0 bases at J, with 12 bases between. The CDR3 sequence: CSASDSKYSNQPQHF. Written as DNA, the CDR3 is TGCAGTGCTAGCGACAGCAAATATAGCAATCAGCCCCAGCATTTT.

This clonotype was recorded at least ten times. The chain is built from TRBV20-1 and TRBJ2-7, with D possibly called TRBD1 or TRBD2 (5 bases each). V lost 6 bases and J lost 13, with 19 bases in between. Germline V CDR1 and CDR2: DFQATT, SNEGSKA (reference sequence). This CDR3 has 11 amino acids. The CDR3 region has the DNA TGCAGTGCCATAACAGCGGCAGGGCATTACTTC. This codes for CSAITAAGHYF.

The chain employs TRBV29-1 and TRBJ1-5; D is perhaps TRBD1 (6 bases). Trimming stripped 4 bases from V and 5 bases from J, with 12 bases between. Germline values: CDR1 SQVTM, CDR2 ANQGSEA. This CDR3 region has 13 residues. The CDR3 here is CSVGGRGDQPQHF. CDR3 DNA: TGCAGCGTTGGGGGCAGGGGAGATCAGCCCCAGCATTTT.

A few counts support this clonotype. The chain recombines TRBV6-1 with TRBJ2-2; D might be TRBD1 or TRBD2, each matching 5 bases. V gave up 4 bases and J gave up 0 bases, with 9 bases separating them. Germline values: CDR1 MNHNS, CDR2 SASEGT. This CDR3 has 15 amino acids. CDR3 in amino acids: CASSGRTPNTGELFF. The CDR3 bases are TGTGCCAGCAGTGGGAGGACACCGAACACCGGGGAGCTGTTTTTT.

This clonotype was detected ten times or more. V is TRBV4-3 and J is TRBJ2-2; 9 positions agree with TRBD2. The germline CDR1 and CDR2 sequences are LGHNA and YSLEER. Trimming cost V 4 bases and J 2 bases; bases outside gene matches: 8. The CDR3 has 17 amino acids. The CDR3 is CASSPSPAGGNTGELFF. The CDR3 bases are TGCGCCAGCAGCCCCTCTCCAGCGGGGGGCAACACCGGGGAGCTGTTTTTT.

The genes are TRBV29-1 and TRBJ1-1; 9 nucleotides match TRBD1. The germline CDR1 and CDR2 sequences are SQVTM and ANQGSEA. Unmatched junction bases numbered 7, after V lost 4 bases and J lost 1 base. The CDR3 runs to 15 residues. The CDR3: CSVARTGGANTEAFF. For the CDR3, the DNA is TGCAGCGTTGCTCGTACAGGGGGCGCGAACACTGAAGCTTTCTTT. Full variable domain (rest looked up from reference TRBV29-1 and TRBJ1-1): SAVISQKPSRDICQRGTSLTIQCQVDSQVTMMFWYRQQPGQSLTLIATANQGSEATYESGFVIDKFPISRPNLTFSTLTVSNMSPEDSSIYLCSVARTGGANTEAFFGQGTRLTVV.